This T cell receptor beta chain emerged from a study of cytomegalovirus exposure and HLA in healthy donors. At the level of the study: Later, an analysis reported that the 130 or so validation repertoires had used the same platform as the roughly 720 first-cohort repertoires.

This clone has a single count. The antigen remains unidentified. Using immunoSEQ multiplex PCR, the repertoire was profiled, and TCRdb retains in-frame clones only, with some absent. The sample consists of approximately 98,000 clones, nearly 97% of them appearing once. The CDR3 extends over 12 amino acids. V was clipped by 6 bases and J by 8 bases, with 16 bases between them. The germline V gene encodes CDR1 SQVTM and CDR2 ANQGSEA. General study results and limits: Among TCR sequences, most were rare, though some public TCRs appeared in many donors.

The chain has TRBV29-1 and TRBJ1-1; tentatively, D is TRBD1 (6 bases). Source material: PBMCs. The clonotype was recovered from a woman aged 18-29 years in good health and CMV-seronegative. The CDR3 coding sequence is TGCAGCGTGGACCGGGACACTCAGGAAGCTTTCTTT. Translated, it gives CSVDRDTQEAFF.